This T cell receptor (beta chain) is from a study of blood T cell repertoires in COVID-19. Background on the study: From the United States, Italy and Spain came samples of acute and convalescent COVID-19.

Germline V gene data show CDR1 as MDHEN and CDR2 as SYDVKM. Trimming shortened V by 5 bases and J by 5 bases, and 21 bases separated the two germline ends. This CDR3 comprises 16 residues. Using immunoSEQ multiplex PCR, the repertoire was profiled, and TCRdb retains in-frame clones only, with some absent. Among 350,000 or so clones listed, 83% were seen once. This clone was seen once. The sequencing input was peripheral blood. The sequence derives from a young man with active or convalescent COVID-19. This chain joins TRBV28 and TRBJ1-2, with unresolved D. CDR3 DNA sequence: TGTGCCAGCAGTGGATCAACTGGGCCAATTTTATATGGCTACACCTTC. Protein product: CASSGSTGPILYGYTF.